The 18 T cell receptor beta chains given below trace back to one sample, sequenced in a study of glioma-infiltrating T cells. The iRepertoire nested amplicon-rescue multiplex PCR amplified TCR alpha and beta CDR3s from RNA. TCRdb reprocessed the multiplex PCR reads with MiXCR, giving one entry per CDR3 protein. Of a few hundred thousand distinct CDR3 sequences in the sample, about two fifths were seen once. The sample was glioma tissue, nonneoplastic brain tissue, or PBMCs (not recorded which). These TCRs come from a human donor with low-grade glioma or glioblastoma, undergoing nonglioma brain surgery, or in good health (not recorded which).

This clonotype was detected once. A much larger clonotype is one base distant, so this may be a read error. The CDR3 DNA reads as TGCAGTGCTAGAGAAACCCCGGGACTAGTCTTCAGTGAGCAGTACTTC. This gives the protein CSARETPGLVFSEQYF. The V and J genes are TRBV20-1 and TRBJ2-7, with 8 positions matching TRBD2. The CDR3 consists of 16 residues. Unmatched junction bases numbered 14, after V lost 0 bases and J lost 7 bases. The V gene's germline CDR1 is DFQATT and CDR2 SNEGSKA (reference sequence).

As regards this clonotype: This may be a read error, as it is one base from a much larger clone. The CDR3 end shows no conserved phenylalanine or tryptophan, and so a read error is likely. The V call is TRBV20-1, the J call TRBJ2-7; 10 bases match TRBD1. V shed 3 bases, J shed 4 bases, and the junction held 9 bases outside the gene matches. This CDR3 contains 15 residues. Per the germline V gene, CDR1 is DFQATT and CDR2 is SNEGSKA (reference sequence). The CDR3 here is CSASTSDRGLYEQYL. CDR3 DNA sequence: TGCAGTGCTAGTACCTCAGACAGGGGGCTTTACGAGCAGTACCTC.

This clonotype appeared a few times. The chain recombines TRBV20-1 with TRBJ2-1, with TRBD2 matching 11 bases. V lost 8 bases to trimming and J lost 5 bases; unmatched junction nucleotides: 5. The germline V gene has CDR1 DFQATT and CDR2 SNEGSKA (reference sequence). The CDR3 has 13 amino acids. CDR3 nucleotide sequence: TGCAGTCCCGGGACTAGCGGACACAATGAGCAGTTCTTC. Translated: CSPGTSGHNEQFF.

Of note for this clonotype: A much larger clone differs by one base, so this may be a read error. V gene TRBV20-1 combines with J gene TRBJ2-7; D unclear. CDR3 length: 11 residues. CDR1 DFQATT and CDR2 SNEGSKA come from the germline V gene (reference sequence). This CDR3 is CSARSRFERYF. The CDR3 nucleotides are TGCAGTGCTAGATCCCGTTTCGAGCGGTACTTC.

This clonotype appeared many times. The chain is built from TRBV20-1 and TRBJ1-2; D is unresolved. Germline assignment: CDR1 DFQATT and CDR2 SNEGSKA (reference sequence). V lost 3 bases and J lost 0, with 8 bases in between. The CDR3 has 13 residues. For the CDR3, the DNA is TGCAGTGCTAGCGAAGGGTCTAACTATGGCTACACCTTC. Its translation is CSASEGSNYGYTF.

As regards this clonotype: A much larger clone lies a single base off, so this may be a read error. The CDR3 carries no conserved terminal phenylalanine or tryptophan, so it likely arises from a read error. This sequence joins TRBV27 and TRBJ1-2; 8 nucleotides match TRBD1. The germline V gene has CDR1 MNHEY and CDR2 SMNVEV (reference sequence). The junction had 8 bases not matched to a gene; V was cut back by 4 bases and J by 4 bases. This CDR3 has 15 amino acids. CDR3 DNA: TGTGCCAGCAGTTACGTGACAGGGGTTGGCTATGGCTACACCCTC. Its protein is CASSYVTGVGYGYTL.

This clonotype was counted at least ten times. The chain uses TRBV28 and TRBJ2-3, with D perhaps TRBD1 or TRBD2 (5 bases each). The V end was cut by 3 bases, the J end by 0 bases, with 10 bases between. Germline V gene sequence: CDR1 MDHEN, CDR2 SYDVKM. This CDR3 region has 15 residues. CDR3 amino acids: CASSLGDQSTDTQYF. The CDR3 DNA sequence: TGTGCCAGCAGTTTGGGGGACCAAAGCACAGATACGCAGTATTTT.

This clonotype was detected many times. The chain carries TRBV27 and TRBJ2-1; 9 bases fit TRBD2. Germline V gene data show CDR1 as MNHEY and CDR2 as SMNVEV (reference sequence). The CDR3 spans 19 residues. The ends lost 2 bases at V and 4 bases at J; junction bases unmatched: 15. This chain's CDR3 is CASSLPPGLAGGAYNEQFF. CDR3 coding DNA: TGTGCCAGCAGTTTACCCCCGGGACTAGCAGGGGGAGCTTACAATGAGCAGTTCTTC.

The chain uses TRBV15 and TRBJ2-4; weak D call: TRBD2 (6 bases). Germline lookup yields CDR1 LNHNV and CDR2 YYDKDF (reference sequence). This CDR3 has 15 residues. Between the trimmed V and J ends, which lost 1 base and 3 bases, there was a span of 10 bases. CDR3 nucleotide sequence: TGTGCCACCAGCAGAGGGGGGGTAGGCAAAAACATTCAGTACTTC. It is translated as CATSRGGVGKNIQYF.

This clonotype was seen only a few times. The J gene is TRBJ2-7, the V gene TRBV3-1; D call uncertain. Germline lookup yields CDR1 LGHDT and CDR2 YNNKEL (reference sequence). Trimming removed 2 bases at V and 3 bases at J, with 8 bases between. The CDR3 is 13 amino acids. The CDR3 DNA sequence: TGTGCCAGCAGCCAAAAGGGCGGCTACGAGCAGTACTTC. Its translation: CASSQKGGYEQYF.

A single count supports this clonotype. One end of the junction fails to match germline, which may point to a read error. V is TRBV7-8 and J is TRBJ2-7; D might be TRBD1 (6 bases). The CDR3 is 16 residues long. Germline V gene sequence: CDR1 SGHVS, CDR2 FQNEAQ. The chain's CDR3 is CAISSISRLQGHEQYF. The CDR3 nucleotides are TGTGCCATCAGCTCAATATCCCGCCTCCAGGGGCACGAGCAGTACTTC.

The chain uses TRBV6-5 and TRBJ1-1, with D perhaps matching TRBD1 (5 bases). CDR1 is MNHEY, CDR2 SVGAGI, per germline. The ends were cut back, 0 bases at V and 4 bases at J, with 21 bases in the middle. CDR3 length: 18 residues. The CDR3 spells CASSYSRPGWTMITEAFF. In nucleotides, the CDR3 is TGTGCCAGCAGTTACTCCCGTCCAGGGTGGACTATGATCACTGAAGCTTTCTTT.

Regarding this clonotype: A much larger clone lies one base from this, so it may be a read error. The rearrangement joins TRBV28 to TRBJ2-7; D may match TRBD1 or TRBD2 (5 bases each). Germline CDR1 is MDHEN and CDR2 is SYDVKM. Trimming took 7 bases from V and 0 from J, leaving 13 bases between them. The CDR3 runs 14 residues. The CDR3 coding sequence is TGTGCCAGCATTCGGGACGTAAACTCCTACGAGCAGTACTTC. This gives the protein CASIRDVNSYEQYF.

V is TRBV20-1 and J is TRBJ2-7; tentatively, D is TRBD2 (6 bases). CDR3 size: 15 residues. Germline values: CDR1 DFQATT, CDR2 SNEGSKA (reference sequence). With 8 bases removed from V and 5 bases from J, the gap between germline ends came to 25 bases. CDR3 nucleotides: TGCAGTTACATGGCGGGACCACTCCTAGTCCACGAGCAGTACTTC. Translated, it gives CSYMAGPLLVHEQYF.

Concerning this clonotype itself: A clone one base away is much larger, so this may be a read error. This chain joins TRBV6-5 and TRBJ2-1; D uncertain. Per the germline V gene, CDR1 is MNHEY and CDR2 is SVGAGI. The CDR3 spans 14 residues. DNA of the CDR3: TGTGCCGGCAGTGTTTCCGGAACTTACAATGAGCAGTTCTTC. It encodes CAGSVSGTYNEQFF.

In regard to this clonotype: The junction departs from germline at one end; a sequencing error may be responsible. This chain links TRBV11-2 with TRBJ2-1; 15 bases fit TRBD2. Per the germline V gene, CDR1 is SGHAT and CDR2 is FQNNGV. The CDR3 totals 18 residues. CDR3 sequence reads: CASSWRGLAGGRYNEQFF. The CDR3 DNA sequence: TGTGCTAGCAGCTGGAGGGGACTAGCGGGAGGTCGGTACAATGAGCAGTTCTTC. Using reference TRBV11-2 and TRBJ2-1 for the parts outside the CDR3, the full variable domain is EAGVAQSPRYKIIEKRQSVAFWCNPISGHATLYWYQQILGQGPKLLIQFQNNGVVDDSQLPKDRFSAERLKGVDSTLKIQPAKLEDSAVYLCASSWRGLAGGRYNEQFFGPGTRLTVL.

Judged by abundance, this clonotype is medium-sized. The rearrangement joins TRBV6-2 or TRBV6-3 to TRBJ1-1, with unresolved D. Germline V CDR1 and CDR2: MNHEY, SVGEGT. V was clipped by 5 bases and J by 0 bases, with 10 bases between them. This CDR3 region has 14 residues. In nucleotides, the CDR3 is TGTGCCAGCAGTCGCAGTACTCTGAACACTGAAGCTTTCTTT. Translating gives CASSRSTLNTEAFF.

The chain combines TRBV7-2 with TRBJ1-4; D not resolved. The CDR3 runs 13 residues. V was clipped by 5 bases and J by 10 bases, with 14 bases between them. Germline values: CDR1 SGHTA, CDR2 FQGNSA. The CDR3 here is CASSLDPGGKLFF. DNA of the CDR3: TGTGCCAGCAGCCTAGACCCAGGAGGAAAACTGTTTTTT.